Below, 25 T cell receptor beta chains from the same sample are listed, as sequenced in a study of T cell changes during pregnancy in multiple sclerosis. Clones were read by immunoSEQ multiplex PCR, and TCRdb kept only the in-frame ones, dropping some. The sample shows around 72,000 clones, about nine tenths of them seen only once. Sequenced material: peripheral blood, taken in the third trimester of pregnancy. These receptors all stem from a female donor in good health, enrolled as a control in a pregnancy study.

This chain connects TRBV6-1 to TRBJ2-7; maybe TRBD1 (6 bases). The CDR3 covers 14 residues. The V gene lost 5 bases and the J gene lost 2 bases, with 13 bases spanning the gap. Germline CDR1 MNHNS, CDR2 SASEGT. The CDR3 protein is CASSTTGHPYEQYF. CDR3 coding DNA: TGTGCCAGCAGTACAACAGGGCACCCCTACGAGCAGTACTTC.

This chain uses TRBV6-5 with TRBJ2-5, with D possibly matching TRBD1 (5 bases). The ends were cut back, 6 bases at V and 4 bases at J, with 15 bases in the middle. The CDR3 contains 14 residues. Germline V gives CDR1 MNHEY, CDR2 SVGAGI. In nucleotides, the CDR3 is TGTGCCAGCAGGGACACGGTTTGGGTAGAGACCCAGTACTTC. This sequence encodes CASRDTVWVETQYF.

CDR3 protein: CASSSPGTGSYEQYF. CDR3 DNA: TGTGCCAGCAGTTCTCCCGGGACAGGGTCGTACGAGCAGTACTTC. The chain has TRBV6-5 and TRBJ2-7; 9 bases fit TRBD1. The CDR3 consists of 15 residues. Germline V gives CDR1 MNHEY, CDR2 SVGAGI. J lost 4 bases, V lost 4 bases, and 8 bases had no gene match.

This chain uses TRBV7-8 with TRBJ1-5; D perhaps matches TRBD1 (5 bases). Germline V gives CDR1 SGHVS, CDR2 FQNEAQ. CDR3 length: 16 amino acids. V shed 1 base and J shed 2 bases, with 12 bases lying between them. DNA for the CDR3: TGTGCCAGCAGCTTAGGCCATCGGGGGGGCAATCAGCCCCAGCATTTT. As protein: CASSLGHRGGNQPQHF.

The chain links TRBV6-1 to TRBJ1-6; TRBD1 matches 7 bases. This CDR3 contains 19 residues. With V trimmed by 3 bases and J by 1 base, 12 bases remained unmatched. Germline CDR1 reads MNHNS; CDR2 reads SASEGT. The CDR3 region is CASSESWARGRSYNSPLHF. CDR3 bases: TGTGCCAGCAGTGAGTCCTGGGCGAGGGGGCGTTCCTATAATTCACCCCTCCACTTT.

The chain combines TRBV15 with TRBJ2-5; D possibly corresponds to TRBD1 (6 bases). CDR1 LNHNV and CDR2 YYDKDF come from the germline V gene (reference sequence). V was clipped by 5 bases and J by 4 bases, with 20 bases between them. The CDR3 length is 16 residues. The CDR3 spells CATSLEVLVGAETQYF. In DNA form, the CDR3 reads TGTGCCACCAGCCTAGAGGTCCTAGTGGGGGCAGAGACCCAGTACTTC.

The V and J genes are TRBV19 and TRBJ2-3; 10 nucleotides agree with TRBD2. Trimming at V came to 3 bases and at J to 6 bases, leaving 9 bases not matched to a gene. The CDR3 has 16 amino acids. CDR1 and CDR2 from the germline V gene are LNHDA and SQIVND (reference sequence). DNA of the CDR3: TGTGCCAGTAGTATTATCCAGCGGGGGGGATCTGATACGCAGTATTTT. Protein: CASSIIQRGGSDTQYF.

This rearrangement joins TRBV7-6 to TRBJ2-3; 9 bases line up with TRBD2. In germline, CDR1 is SGHVS, CDR2 FNYEAQ. CDR3 size: 16 residues. Trimming at V came to 0 bases and at J to 4 bases, leaving 5 bases not matched to a gene. CDR3 sequence (DNA): TGTGCCAGCAGCTTAGCTATTGCGGGGGGGGCAGATACGCAGTATTTT. It encodes CASSLAIAGGADTQYF.

The J gene is TRBJ1-2, the V gene TRBV7-6; tentative D call: TRBD1 (6 bases). V was pared by 1 base and J by 4 bases, with 10 bases between. Germline lookup yields CDR1 SGHVS and CDR2 FNYEAQ. This CDR3 contains 14 residues. CDR3 sequence reads: CASSLGQGSYGYTF. In nucleotides, the CDR3 is TGTGCCAGCAGCTTAGGGCAGGGGTCCTATGGCTACACCTTC.

This chain joins TRBV5-1 and TRBJ2-5; 15 bases line up with TRBD2. This CDR3 comprises 17 residues. Trimming cost V 4 bases and J 5 bases; bases outside gene matches: 9. Germline assignment: CDR1 SGHRS and CDR2 YFSETQ. The CDR3 is CASSNGLAGGLSETQYF. The CDR3 DNA follows: TGCGCCAGCAGCAACGGACTAGCGGGAGGGTTGTCGGAGACCCAGTACTTC. Full variable domain (outside the CDR3, taken from reference TRBV5-1 and TRBJ2-5): KAGVTQTPRYLIKTRGQQVTLSCSPISGHRSVSWYQQTPGQGLQFLFEYFSETQRNKGNFPGRFSGRQFSNSRSEMNVSTLELGDSALYLCASSNGLAGGLSETQYFGPGTRLLVL.

The chain carries TRBV27 and TRBJ2-2, with TRBD1 matching 8 bases. Germline CDR1 MNHEY, CDR2 SMNVEV (reference sequence). Trimming took 5 bases from V and 8 from J; bases not matched to a gene: 4. The CDR3 has 13 residues. The CDR3 is CASSRTGKGELFF. The CDR3 DNA sequence: TGTGCCAGCAGTAGGACAGGGAAAGGGGAGCTGTTTTTT.

The chain couples TRBV6-6 to TRBJ1-5, with D tentatively TRBD1 (5 bases). Germline CDR1 MNHNY, CDR2 SVGAGI (reference sequence). CDR3 length: 16 residues. Trimming stripped 6 bases from V and 2 bases from J, with 17 bases between. The DNA for the CDR3 is TGTGCCAGCAGCGCCCGGGTCCTCAGGGGCAATCAGCCCCAGCATTTT. Amino acid sequence: CASSARVLRGNQPQHF.

The V call is TRBV7-2, the J call TRBJ1-2; D is unresolved. The CDR3 covers 11 residues. From germline, CDR1 is SGHTA and CDR2 FQGNSA. V was shortened by 6 bases and J by 8 bases, with 10 bases between the two germline ends. The CDR3 loop is CASSVEGGYTF. CDR3 DNA sequence: TGTGCCAGCAGTGTGGAGGGCGGCTACACCTTC.

This clone was seen only a few times. The chain is built from TRBV6-1 and TRBJ1-1, with TRBD1 as a possible D gene (6 bases). The CDR3 is 10 residues long. Trimming took 7 bases from V and 10 from J, leaving 10 bases between them. Germline lookup yields CDR1 MNHNS and CDR2 SASEGT. The DNA of the CDR3 is TGTGCCAGCACATGGGGGCGAGCTTTCTTT. It is translated as CASTWGRAFF.

The chain uses TRBV6-5 and TRBJ1-4; D is ambiguous. Germline V gene sequence: CDR1 MNHEY, CDR2 SVGAGI. Deletions cut 5 bases from V and 4 bases from J, with 8 bases between. The CDR3 has 13 amino acids. Here the CDR3 DNA reads TGTGCCAGCAGTATCAGGTTTAATGAAAAACTGTTTTTT. It codes for CASSIRFNEKLFF.

The gene calls are TRBV5-6 and TRBJ1-6; D perhaps matches TRBD1 (6 bases). CDR1 and CDR2 from the germline V gene are SGHDT and YYEEEE. The CDR3 spans 15 residues. V lost 4 bases, J lost 7 bases, and 15 bases lay in between. The CDR3 reads CASSPVQGRNSPLHF. CDR3 DNA sequence: TGTGCCAGCAGCCCCGTACAGGGACGCAATTCACCCCTCCACTTT.

This chain connects TRBV18 to TRBJ1-2; D gene ambiguous. V lost 3 bases, J lost 6 bases, and 8 bases lay in between. This CDR3 spans 12 amino acids. Germline CDR1 KGHSH, CDR2 LQKENI. For the CDR3, the DNA is TGTGCCAGCTCACCGGTACAGAATGGCTACACCTTC. The encoded protein is CASSPVQNGYTF.

The chain combines TRBV7-2 with TRBJ2-5; D unresolved. Germline-derived CDR1 and CDR2 are SGHTA and FQGNSA. V gave up 1 base and J gave up 7 bases, with 10 bases separating them. The CDR3 has 13 residues. DNA of the CDR3: TGTGCCAGCAGCTTAGGCCAGATGGTGACCCAGTACTTC. This encodes CASSLGQMVTQYF.

This clone has only one observation. This rearrangement joins TRBV9 to TRBJ1-6; 10 nucleotides line up with TRBD1. V trimming: 2 bases; J trimming: 10 bases; junction bases outside the gene matches: 6. This CDR3 has 15 amino acids. Germline-derived CDR1 and CDR2 are SGDLS and YYNGEE. CDR3 sequence (DNA): TGTGCCAGCAGCGTGGGGACAGGGGACAGCTCACCCCTCCACTTT. This gives the protein CASSVGTGDSSPLHF.

V usage is TRBV19 and J usage is TRBJ2-1; 12 nucleotides match TRBD1. Germline CDR1 and CDR2: LNHDA and SQIVND (reference sequence). J was trimmed by 7 bases and V by 6 bases; bases with no gene match: 13. The CDR3 sequence is 17 residues long. The DNA of the CDR3 is TGTGCCAGTAGACCTGCCACGGGACAGGGGGCTCGAAATGAGCAGTTCTTC. Translating it yields CASRPATGQGARNEQFF.

The rearrangement joins TRBV18 to TRBJ2-7; 9 bases fit TRBD2. The CDR3 length is 16 residues. V shed 3 bases, J shed 2 bases, and the junction held 8 bases outside the gene matches. In germline, CDR1 is KGHSH, CDR2 LQKENI. CDR3 in DNA: TGTGCCAGCTCACCCGTACTGACTAGCGGAACCTACGAGCAGTACTTC. Translation: CASSPVLTSGTYEQYF.

V and J are TRBV28 and TRBJ1-5, with a weak D call TRBD1 (5 bases). The V gene's germline CDR1 is MDHEN and CDR2 SYDVKM. V lost 3 bases to trimming and J lost 2 bases, with 8 bases between them. This CDR3 is 14 amino acids long. CDR3 residues: CASSFGGRNQPQHF. In DNA form, the CDR3 reads TGTGCCAGCAGTTTCGGGGGACGCAATCAGCCCCAGCATTTT.

The V gene is TRBV6-5, the J gene TRBJ2-7; 9 bases are shared with TRBD1. The V and J ends lost 6 bases and 1 base, in that order; junction bases with no gene match: 4. The CDR3 loop spans 14 amino acids. CDR1 and CDR2 from the germline V gene are MNHEY and SVGAGI. This CDR3 reads CASRSDRGSYEQYF. In DNA, the CDR3 is TGTGCCAGCAGGTCGGACAGGGGATCCTACGAGCAGTACTTC.

The CDR3 is CASSPRETYEQYF. The DNA of the CDR3 is TGTGCCAGCTCACCACGGGAGACCTACGAGCAGTACTTC. The chain recombines TRBV18 with TRBJ2-7; the D gene is possibly TRBD2 (5 bases). The CDR3 contains 13 residues. Germline loops: CDR1 KGHSH, CDR2 LQKENI. V dropped 1 base and J dropped 2 bases, with 6 bases sitting between them.

The V gene is TRBV6-5, the J gene TRBJ2-3; possibly TRBD2 for D (6 bases). The CDR3 spans 15 residues. V was pared by 0 bases and J by 3 bases, with 10 bases between. CDR1 and CDR2 from the germline V gene are MNHEY and SVGAGI. The CDR3 DNA reads as TGTGCCAGCAGTTACTCGGGAGGAAGGACAGATACGCAGTATTTT. Residues: CASSYSGGRTDTQYF.